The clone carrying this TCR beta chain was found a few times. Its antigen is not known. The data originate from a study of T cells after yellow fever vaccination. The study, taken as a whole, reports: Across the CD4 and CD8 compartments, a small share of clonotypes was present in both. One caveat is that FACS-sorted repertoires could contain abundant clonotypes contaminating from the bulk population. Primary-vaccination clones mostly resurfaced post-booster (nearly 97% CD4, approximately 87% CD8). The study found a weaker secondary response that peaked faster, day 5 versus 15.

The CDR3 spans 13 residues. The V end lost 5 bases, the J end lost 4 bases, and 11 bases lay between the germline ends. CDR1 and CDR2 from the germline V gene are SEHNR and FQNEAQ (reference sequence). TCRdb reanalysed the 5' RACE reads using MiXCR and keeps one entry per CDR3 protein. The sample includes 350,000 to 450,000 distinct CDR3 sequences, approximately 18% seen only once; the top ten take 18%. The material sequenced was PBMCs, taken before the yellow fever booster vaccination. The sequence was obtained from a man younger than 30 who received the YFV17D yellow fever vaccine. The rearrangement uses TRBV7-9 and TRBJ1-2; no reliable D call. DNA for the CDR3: TGTGCCAGCAGCCCCGAAGCCCGCTATGGCTACACCTTC. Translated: CASSPEARYGYTF.